This T cell receptor (beta chain) originates from a study of blood T cell repertoires in COVID-19. Study at large: PBMCs, B-cell-depleted T cells, or T cells were the source of the cDNA or gDNA that made up the material.

Sequencing used immunoSEQ multiplex PCR; TCRdb keeps in-frame clones, though not all of them. Of 78,000 or so clones listed, over 80% are singletons. The CDR3 spans 13 residues. V was clipped by 9 bases and J by 6 bases, with 12 bases between them. This TCR was sampled from a human donor in a cohort sampled during active COVID-19. The V and J genes are TRBV12-3 or TRBV12-4 and TRBJ1-6, with D possibly TRBD1 on 6 matching bases. The specimen sequenced was peripheral blood. This CDR3 reads CASKQGFNSPLHF. The CDR3 DNA reads as TGTGCCAGTAAGCAGGGGTTTAATTCACCCCTCCACTTT.